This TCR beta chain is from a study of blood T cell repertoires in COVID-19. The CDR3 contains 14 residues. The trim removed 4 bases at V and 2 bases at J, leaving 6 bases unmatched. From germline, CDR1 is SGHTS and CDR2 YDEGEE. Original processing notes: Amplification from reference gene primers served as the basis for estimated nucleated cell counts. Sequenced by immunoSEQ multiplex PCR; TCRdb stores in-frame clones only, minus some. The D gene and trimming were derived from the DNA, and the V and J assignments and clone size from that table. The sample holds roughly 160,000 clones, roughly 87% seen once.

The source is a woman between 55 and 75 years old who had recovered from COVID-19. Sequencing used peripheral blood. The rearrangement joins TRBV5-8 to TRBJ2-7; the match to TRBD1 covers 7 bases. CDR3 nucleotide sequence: TGTGCCAGCAGCCCACGGACAGGACCCTACGAGCAGTACTTC. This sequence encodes CASSPRTGPYEQYF.